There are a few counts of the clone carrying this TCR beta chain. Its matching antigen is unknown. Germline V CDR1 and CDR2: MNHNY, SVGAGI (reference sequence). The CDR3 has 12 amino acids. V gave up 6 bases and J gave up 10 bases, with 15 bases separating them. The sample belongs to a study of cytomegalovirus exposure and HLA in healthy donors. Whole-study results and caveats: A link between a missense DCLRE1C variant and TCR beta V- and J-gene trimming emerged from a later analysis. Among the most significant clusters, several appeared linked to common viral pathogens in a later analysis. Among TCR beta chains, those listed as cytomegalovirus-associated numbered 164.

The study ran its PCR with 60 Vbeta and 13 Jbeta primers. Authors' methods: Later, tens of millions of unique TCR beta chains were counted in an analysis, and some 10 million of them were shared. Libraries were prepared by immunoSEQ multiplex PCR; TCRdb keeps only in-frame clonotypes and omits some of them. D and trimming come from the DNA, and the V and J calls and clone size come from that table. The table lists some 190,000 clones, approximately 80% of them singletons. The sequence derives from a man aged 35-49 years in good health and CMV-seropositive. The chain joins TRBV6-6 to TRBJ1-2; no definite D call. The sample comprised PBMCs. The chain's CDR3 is CASSPRSAHYTF. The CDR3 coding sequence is TGTGCCAGCAGCCCCCGGTCTGCCCACTACACCTTC.